This is a list of T cell receptor beta chains from one sample in a study of neurological immune-mediated disorders. TCRdb processed the 5' RACE reads anew with MiXCR; each CDR3 protein has one entry. The table has under 85,000 distinct CDR3 sequences, around 10% seen once. Material for sequencing was PBMCs. The receptors shown here come from a man aged 35 to 55 in good health. The CDR3 runs from the conserved cysteine through the conserved F or W. Fields, in order: D gene, V gene, clone size, J gene, CDR3 protein, CDR3 DNA. The D gene is left open where the match is weak. For some rows the clone size is stated as once, few or many, or as a class when expanded; others skip it.

NA,TRBV12-3/TRBV12-4,many,TRBJ1-3,CASSLPVGSAESSGNTIYF,TGTGCCAGCAGTTTACCGGTAGGGTCAGCGGAAAGCTCTGGAAACACCATATATTTT
TRBD1,TRBV9,NA,TRBJ2-5,CASSEGQGPETQYF,TGTGCCAGCAGCGAGGGACAGGGACCAGAGACCCAGTACTTC
TRBD2,TRBV7-2,many,TRBJ2-5,CASSPERGGGQYF,TGTGCCAGCAGCCCTGAGCGGGGGGGCGGACAGTACTTC
NA,TRBV7-9,many,TRBJ1-3,CASSLASGNGNTIYF,TGTGCCAGCAGCTTAGCTTCGGGGAATGGAAACACCATATATTTT
TRBD2,TRBV20-1,many,TRBJ2-7,CSARDAKRGSLLEQYF,TGCAGTGCTAGAGACGCAAAGCGGGGGAGCCTCTTGGAGCAGTACTTC
TRBD1,TRBV6-5,many,TRBJ2-1,CASSFTGDNEQFF,TGTGCCAGCAGTTTCACAGGGGACAATGAGCAGTTCTTC
TRBD2,TRBV5-1,many,TRBJ2-1,CASSEEPAGAGQFF,TGCGCCAGCAGTGAAGAACCAGCGGGAGCGGGTCAGTTCTTC
NA,TRBV9,many,TRBJ2-7,CASSPHRVITYEQYF,TGTGCCAGCAGCCCCCACAGGGTCATCACCTACGAGCAGTACTTC
NA,TRBV20-1,many,TRBJ2-3,CSASPFMDSTDTQYF,TGCAGTGCTAGCCCTTTTATGGACTCCACAGATACGCAGTATTTT
NA,TRBV11-2,NA,TRBJ2-3,CASSLGQFTDTQYF,TGTGCCAGCAGCCTAGGGCAGTTCACAGATACGCAGTATTTT
NA,TRBV6-1,many,TRBJ1-1,CASTPGVVGTEAFF,TGTGCCAGCACCCCCGGTGTGGTAGGTACTGAAGCTTTCTTT
TRBD2,TRBV7-2,NA,TRBJ2-7,CASSLVLGGDYEQYF,TGTGCCAGCAGCTTAGTTTTGGGGGGGGACTACGAGCAGTACTTC
NA,TRBV11-2,many,TRBJ2-7,CASSLVGQLGSYEQYF,TGTGCCAGCAGCTTGGTTGGACAGTTAGGCTCCTACGAGCAGTACTTC
TRBD1,TRBV7-9,many,TRBJ1-2,CASSWQGALNYGYTF,TGTGCCAGCAGCTGGCAGGGGGCACTTAACTATGGCTACACCTTC
NA,TRBV7-2,few,TRBJ2-7,CASSFDSYNEQYF,TGTGCCAGCAGCTTCGACAGTTACAACGAGCAGTACTTC
TRBD1,TRBV29-1,many,TRBJ1-1,CSVRQGYQNTEAFF,TGCAGCGTTCGACAGGGTTACCAGAACACTGAAGCTTTCTTT
NA,TRBV24-1,NA,TRBJ2-7,CATSSGITYEQYF,TGTGCCACCAGCTCAGGGATTACCTACGAGCAGTACTTC
TRBD2,TRBV20-1,many,TRBJ2-3,CSAAIDLAGLSGPTQYF,TGCAGTGCTGCTATCGACCTAGCGGGGCTTTCCGGGCCTACGCAGTATTTT
NA,TRBV7-9,many,TRBJ1-1,CASRKGYTEAFF,TGTGCCAGCAGAAAGGGATACACTGAAGCTTTCTTT
NA,TRBV20-1,many,TRBJ1-5,CSAARPRSGTYSNQPQHF,TGCAGTGCAGCGAGACCTAGGTCCGGGACGTATAGCAATCAGCCCCAGCATTTT
NA,TRBV7-9,many,TRBJ2-1,CLIRENNEQFF,TGTCTCATCCGGGAAAACAATGAGCAGTTCTTC
NA,TRBV5-1,medium-sized,TRBJ1-2,CASSPGDSIDYGYTF,TGCGCCAGCAGCCCGGGAGATAGCATCGACTATGGCTACACCTTC
NA,TRBV3-1,many,TRBJ2-5,CASSHTPRETQYF,TGTGCCAGCAGCCACACTCCCAGAGAGACCCAGTACTTC
NA,TRBV7-8,many,TRBJ2-1,CASSQGGTDNEQFF,TGTGCCAGCAGCCAAGGGGGGACGGACAATGAGCAGTTCTTC